This T cell receptor (beta chain) is drawn from a study of blood T cell repertoires in COVID-19. Background on the study: The United States, Italy and Spain supplied acute and convalescent COVID-19 samples.

The CDR3 consists of 16 residues. Germline CDR1 is SGDLS and CDR2 is YYNGEE. Trimming removed 0 bases from V and 0 bases from J, with 9 bases in between. Study processing details: It was from reference gene primer amplification that nucleated cell counts were estimated. Method: immunoSEQ multiplex PCR; TCRdb's copy keeps in-frame clones and lacks some. The DNA was the basis for D and trimming; V, J and clone size are from that table. The data show around 130,000 clones, 70% to 90% seen once. The sample was peripheral blood. The V gene is TRBV9, the J gene TRBJ2-2; D gene ambiguous. The receptor was derived from a man in his 70s with active COVID-19. CDR3 in amino acids: CASSVGRSTNTGELFF. Written as DNA, the CDR3 is TGTGCCAGCAGCGTAGGGCGTAGCACGAACACCGGGGAGCTGTTTTTT.